Shown below are 18 T cell receptor beta chains from a single sample sequenced in a study of OX40 agonist ivuxolimab in advanced cancers. Clones were sequenced by immunoSEQ multiplex PCR, and TCRdb holds only the in-frame ones, with some missing. The sample has approximately 80,000 clones; around 85% are singletons. Sequencing used CD4+ or CD8+ T cells sorted from blood, obtained in a trial of the OX40 agonist ivuxolimab. The receptor set was obtained from an adult with an advanced solid tumor such as melanoma, head and neck, liver or kidney cancer.

Only a few counts were recorded for this clone. The chain recombines TRBV2 with TRBJ1-2; perhaps TRBD1 as D (5 bases). The CDR3 extends over 13 amino acids. Germline assignment: CDR1 SNHLY and CDR2 FYNNEI. Trimming took 8 bases from V and 7 from J, leaving 17 bases between them. The CDR3: CASRANGAGGYTF. The CDR3 region has the DNA TGTGCCAGCCGGGCTAATGGGGCTGGTGGCTACACCTTC.

The chain is built from TRBV10-3 and TRBJ1-1; 7 bases line up with TRBD1. Germline values: CDR1 ENHRY, CDR2 SYGVKD. The V gene end was trimmed by 4 bases and the J gene end by 8 bases; junction bases not matched to a gene: 4. The length of the CDR3 is 12 residues. The CDR3 DNA sequence: TGTGCCATCAGTGGGGACAGCCGAGAAGCTTTCTTT. Translation gives CAISGDSREAFF.

This clone was recorded a few times. V gene TRBV7-9 combines with J gene TRBJ1-2; D may be TRBD1 (5 bases). CDR1 is SEHNR, CDR2 FQNEAQ, per germline (reference sequence). The CDR3 consists of 12 residues. V lost 5 bases and J 7 bases, leaving 11 bases between the germline ends. CDR3 bases: TGTGCCAGCAGCCTCGAGGGGTCTGGCTACACCTTC. Its translation: CASSLEGSGYTF.

This chain links TRBV19 with TRBJ1-1; D gene unclear. This CDR3 spans 12 amino acids. The germline gives CDR1 LNHDA, CDR2 SQIVND (reference sequence). Trimming took off 5 bases at V and 7 bases at J, with 11 bases between the two ends. CDR3 DNA sequence: TGTGCCAGTAGTGCTGTAGTTGGTGAAGCTTTCTTT. It yields the protein CASSAVVGEAFF.

The chain recombines TRBV4-1 with TRBJ1-5; weak D call: TRBD1 (5 bases). Germline values: CDR1 MGHRA, CDR2 YSYEKL. The CDR3 spans 15 residues. The germline V and J ends were trimmed by 2 bases and 3 bases, with 11 bases remaining between them. The CDR3 DNA sequence: TGCGCCAGCAGCCAATCCGAGGACAACAATCAGCCCCAGCATTTT. Protein: CASSQSEDNNQPQHF.

The CDR3 here is CASSPRRGWGGANVLTF. DNA for the CDR3: TGTGCCAGCAGCCCCCGACGGGGCTGGGGGGGGGCCAACGTCCTGACTTTC. The chain has TRBV7-2 and TRBJ2-6, with D possibly being TRBD1 or TRBD2 (5 bases each). Trimming removed 5 bases from V and 4 bases from J, with 18 bases in between. This CDR3 contains 17 residues. The germline V gene encodes CDR1 SGHTA and CDR2 FQGNSA.

This chain connects TRBV18 to TRBJ2-3; 13 nucleotides line up with TRBD2. V lost 4 bases, J lost 0 bases, and 4 bases stayed unmatched. CDR1 is KGHSH, CDR2 LQKENI, per germline. The CDR3 is 17 amino acids. The CDR3 sequence: CASSRGTSGESTDTQYF. CDR3 bases: TGTGCCAGCTCACGAGGGACTAGCGGGGAAAGCACAGATACGCAGTATTTT.

The chain joins TRBV7-8 to TRBJ2-5; D is perhaps TRBD2 (6 bases). Germline lookup yields CDR1 SGHVS and CDR2 FQNEAQ. Trimming removed 4 bases at V and 5 bases at J, with 11 bases between. The CDR3 has 13 amino acids. The CDR3 loop is CASSSGVRETQYF. In nucleotides, the CDR3 is TGTGCCAGCAGCTCGGGGGTCAGGGAGACCCAGTACTTC.

This clone was seen just once. The V gene is TRBV18, the J gene TRBJ1-4; a weak D match, TRBD1 (6 bases). The CDR3 sequence is 16 residues long. Trimming removed 6 bases from V and 13 bases from J, with 27 bases in between. Germline loops: CDR1 KGHSH, CDR2 LQKENI. CDR3 nucleotide sequence: TGTGCCAGCTCCTCAGGGAGAGGATCGGTTCAGGACAGACTGTTTTTT. It encodes CASSSGRGSVQDRLFF.

V gene TRBV6-6 combines with J gene TRBJ2-3; D is unclear. Germline CDR1 reads MNHNY; CDR2 reads SVGAGI (reference sequence). The CDR3 extends over 13 amino acids. Trimming cost V 8 bases and J 4 bases, with 13 bases left between them. CDR3 loop: CASRGPGSDTQYF. The CDR3 DNA reads TGTGCCAGCCGTGGACCCGGGTCAGATACGCAGTATTTT.

The chain is built from TRBV7-9 and TRBJ2-7; 7 nucleotides match TRBD1. V shed 3 bases, J shed 5 bases, and the junction held 7 bases outside the gene matches. CDR3 length: 14 residues. The germline gives CDR1 SEHNR, CDR2 FQNEAQ (reference sequence). The CDR3 bases are TGTGCCAGCAGCTTCCGGGACAGTGGCGACGAGCAGTACTTC. Translated, it gives CASSFRDSGDEQYF.

This chain joins TRBV7-2 and TRBJ2-7; D may be TRBD1 (6 bases). The ends were cut back, 7 bases at V and 2 bases at J, with 18 bases in the middle. The CDR3 is made up of 15 amino acids. The germline V gene encodes CDR1 SGHTA and CDR2 FQGNSA. This CDR3 reads CASTLSGPGAYEQYF. DNA for the CDR3: TGTGCCAGCACCCTCTCGGGGCCAGGGGCCTACGAGCAGTACTTC.

J is TRBJ2-2 and V is TRBV7-9; D is perhaps TRBD2 (6 bases). The CDR3 totals 15 residues. Trimming cost V 0 bases and J 3 bases, with 8 bases left between them. CDR1 is SEHNR and CDR2 is FQNEAQ in the germline V gene (reference sequence). The CDR3 DNA reads TGTGCCAGCAGCTTAGCCTGGGGGGACACCGGGGAGCTGTTTTTT. Protein product: CASSLAWGDTGELFF.

The chain joins TRBV7-2 to TRBJ2-1; D gene unclear. Trimming left V 1 base short and J 7 bases short, with 20 bases between. CDR1 is SGHTA and CDR2 is FQGNSA in the germline V gene. The CDR3 extends over 17 amino acids. The CDR3 sequence: CASSLDSWGSRPNEQFF. CDR3 sequence (DNA): TGTGCCAGCAGCTTAGATTCATGGGGTTCGAGACCTAATGAGCAGTTCTTC.

V usage is TRBV28 and J usage is TRBJ2-7; unclear D gene. Trimming took 8 bases from V and 0 from J, leaving 8 bases between them. Germline loops: CDR1 MDHEN, CDR2 SYDVKM. CDR3 length: 12 residues. Here the CDR3 DNA reads TGTGCCAGCGGTGTCTCCTCCTACGAGCAGTACTTC. Translated: CASGVSSYEQYF.

The chain is built from TRBV14 and TRBJ2-5, with D perhaps given as TRBD1 or TRBD2 (5 bases each). This CDR3 contains 16 residues. The V end was cut by 1 base, the J end by 5 bases, with 17 bases between. Germline CDR1 reads SGHDN; CDR2 reads FVKESK. CDR3 coding DNA: TGTGCCAGCAGCCAAGCTACGGTGGGGGTCCGGGAGACCCAGTACTTC. It yields the protein CASSQATVGVRETQYF.

This clone appeared once. The genes are TRBV6-5 and TRBJ1-2; D unclear. Germline-derived CDR1 and CDR2 are MNHEY and SVGAGI. The CDR3 spans 14 residues. Trimming took off 0 bases at V and 0 bases at J, with 5 bases between the two ends. CDR3: CASSYSYANYGYTF. The CDR3, as DNA: TGTGCCAGCAGTTACTCGTACGCTAACTATGGCTACACCTTC.

The chain's CDR3 is CASTTYSNEKLFF. Here the CDR3 DNA reads TGTGCCAGCACCACCTACAGCAATGAAAAACTGTTTTTT. The genes are TRBV2 and TRBJ1-4, with no clear D. The V and J ends lost 7 bases and 5 bases respectively, with 11 bases between them. The CDR3 covers 13 residues. Germline assignment: CDR1 SNHLY and CDR2 FYNNEI.